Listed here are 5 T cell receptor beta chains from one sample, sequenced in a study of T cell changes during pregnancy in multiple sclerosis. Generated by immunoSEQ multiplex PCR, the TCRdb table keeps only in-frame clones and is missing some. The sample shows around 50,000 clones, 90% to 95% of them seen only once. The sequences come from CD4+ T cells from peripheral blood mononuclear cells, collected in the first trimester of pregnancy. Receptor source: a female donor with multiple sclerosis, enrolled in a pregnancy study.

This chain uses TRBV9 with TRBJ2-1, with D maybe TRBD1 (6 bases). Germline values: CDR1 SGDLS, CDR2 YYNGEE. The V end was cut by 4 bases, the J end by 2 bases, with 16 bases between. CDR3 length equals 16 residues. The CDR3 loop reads CASSPKGGITYNEQFF. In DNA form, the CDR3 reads TGTGCCAGCAGCCCTAAAGGGGGAATCACCTACAATGAGCAGTTCTTC.

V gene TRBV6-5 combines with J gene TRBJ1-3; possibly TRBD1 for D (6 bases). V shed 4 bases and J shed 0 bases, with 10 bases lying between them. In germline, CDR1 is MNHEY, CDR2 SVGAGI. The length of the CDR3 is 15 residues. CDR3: CASSLMDSSGNTIYF. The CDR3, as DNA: TGTGCCAGCAGTTTGATGGACAGCTCTGGAAACACCATATATTTT.

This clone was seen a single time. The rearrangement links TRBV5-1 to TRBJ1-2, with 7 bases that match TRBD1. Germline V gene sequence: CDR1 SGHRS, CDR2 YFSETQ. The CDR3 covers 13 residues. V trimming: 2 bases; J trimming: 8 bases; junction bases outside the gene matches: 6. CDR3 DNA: TGCGCCAGCAGCTTCTTGGACAGGAGCGGCTACACCTTC. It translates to CASSFLDRSGYTF.

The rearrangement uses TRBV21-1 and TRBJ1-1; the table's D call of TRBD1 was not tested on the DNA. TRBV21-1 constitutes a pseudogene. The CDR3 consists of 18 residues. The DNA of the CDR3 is TGTGCCAGCAGCAAAAGTCCCACTTGGGACAGGGAGGGCACTGAAGCTTTCTTT. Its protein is CASSKSPTWDREGTEAFF.

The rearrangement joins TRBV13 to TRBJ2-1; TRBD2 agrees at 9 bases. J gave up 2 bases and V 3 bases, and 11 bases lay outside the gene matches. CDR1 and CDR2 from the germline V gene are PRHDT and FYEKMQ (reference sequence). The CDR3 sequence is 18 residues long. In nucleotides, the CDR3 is TGTGCCAGCAGCTTGGGGCTAGCGGGGCGGGGCGCCTACAATGAGCAGTTCTTC. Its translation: CASSLGLAGRGAYNEQFF.